Each of the 6 T cell receptor beta chains below was sequenced from the same sample in a study of cytomegalovirus exposure and HLA in healthy donors. The primer mix had 60 Vbeta and 13 Jbeta primers. The assay was immunoSEQ multiplex PCR, and TCRdb's table has in-frame clones only and misses some. Of 150,000 or so clones listed, 80% are singletons. Specimen: PBMCs. The source of these receptors is a woman in her 40s in good health and CMV-seronegative.

This clone was seen only once. The chain carries TRBV11-3 and TRBJ2-1, with D possibly matching TRBD2 (7 bases). Germline V gene data show CDR1 as SGHNT and CDR2 as YENEEA. Trimming took 3 bases from V and 7 from J, leaving 19 bases between them. This CDR3 is 16 amino acids long. The CDR3 loop is CASSLDSGEGQNEQFF. The DNA of the CDR3 is TGTGCCAGCAGCTTGGATTCAGGGGAGGGCCAAAATGAGCAGTTCTTC.

This clone was counted a single time. The chain links TRBV10-3 to TRBJ1-4; no clear D gene. V lost 0 bases and J 7 bases, leaving 18 bases between the germline ends. CDR1 is ENHRY, CDR2 SYGVKD, per germline. The CDR3 extends over 17 amino acids. CDR3 bases: TGTGCCATCAGTGAGTCCATAACAGCCGCCGCAAGTGAAAAACTGTTTTTT. Residues: CAISESITAAASEKLFF.

The chain is built from TRBV5-1 and TRBJ1-6; D is possibly TRBD1 (5 bases). Per germline, CDR1 SGHRS and CDR2 YFSETQ. V was pared by 1 base and J by 5 bases, with 10 bases between. The CDR3 extends over 15 amino acids. CDR3 sequence (DNA): TGCGCCAGCAGCTTGAGGCAGGGCGATAATTCACCCCTCCACTTT. It yields the protein CASSLRQGDNSPLHF.

This clone appeared a few times. V usage is TRBV7-3 and J usage is TRBJ1-2, with a possible D match to TRBD1 (6 bases). The CDR3 covers 14 residues. V was shortened by 3 bases and J by 4 bases, with 12 bases between the two germline ends. Germline CDR1 SGHTA, CDR2 FQGTGA. The CDR3 DNA is TGTGCCAGCAGCTTGACCAGGGGCGGCTATGGCTACACCTTC. This translates into CASSLTRGGYGYTF.

The chain's CDR3 is CASSGTLGGTYEQFF. The DNA for the CDR3 is TGTGCCAGCAGCGGCACCCTAGGAGGGACCTATGAGCAGTTCTTC. The rearrangement links TRBV7-2 to TRBJ2-1; a weak D match, TRBD2 (6 bases). CDR1 is SGHTA, CDR2 FQGNSA, per germline. This CDR3 comprises 15 residues. V lost 5 bases to trimming and J lost 8 bases, with 19 bases between them.

The rearrangement joins TRBV29-1 to TRBJ1-2; no clear D gene. Germline assignment: CDR1 SQVTM and CDR2 ANQGSEA. CDR3 length: 15 residues. V gave up 0 bases and J gave up 3 bases, with 14 bases separating them. Here the CDR3 DNA reads TGCAGCGTTGAAGAGGTTACAGTCTATGACTATGGCTACACCTTC. It yields the protein CSVEEVTVYDYGYTF.